This record looks at one T cell receptor (beta chain) sequence and its context. Combining a sample-barcoded 5' primer with a J-beta primer mix, a second PCR ran for about 6 to 11 cycles. TCRdb re-analysed the 5' RACE reads in MiXCR, keeping a single row per CDR3 protein. The data show 1.5 million to 2 million distinct CDR3 sequences, with under 30% seen just once and roughly 8% held by the top ten. This sample was included in a study of blood T cells in healthy people across ages. Germline CDR1 and CDR2: SEHNR and FQNEAQ (reference sequence). Germline trimming cut 5 bases from V and 10 bases from J; bases unmatched to any gene: 14. This CDR3 comprises 16 residues.

The rearrangement uses TRBV7-9 and TRBJ1-6; 7 nucleotides agree with TRBD1. The clonotype was recovered from a woman under 40 in good health. The sample comprised blood. CDR3 bases: TGTGCCAGCAGCCCTCTCGGACAGGCTTTAACGTCACCCCTCCACTTT. It specifies CASSPLGQALTSPLHF.